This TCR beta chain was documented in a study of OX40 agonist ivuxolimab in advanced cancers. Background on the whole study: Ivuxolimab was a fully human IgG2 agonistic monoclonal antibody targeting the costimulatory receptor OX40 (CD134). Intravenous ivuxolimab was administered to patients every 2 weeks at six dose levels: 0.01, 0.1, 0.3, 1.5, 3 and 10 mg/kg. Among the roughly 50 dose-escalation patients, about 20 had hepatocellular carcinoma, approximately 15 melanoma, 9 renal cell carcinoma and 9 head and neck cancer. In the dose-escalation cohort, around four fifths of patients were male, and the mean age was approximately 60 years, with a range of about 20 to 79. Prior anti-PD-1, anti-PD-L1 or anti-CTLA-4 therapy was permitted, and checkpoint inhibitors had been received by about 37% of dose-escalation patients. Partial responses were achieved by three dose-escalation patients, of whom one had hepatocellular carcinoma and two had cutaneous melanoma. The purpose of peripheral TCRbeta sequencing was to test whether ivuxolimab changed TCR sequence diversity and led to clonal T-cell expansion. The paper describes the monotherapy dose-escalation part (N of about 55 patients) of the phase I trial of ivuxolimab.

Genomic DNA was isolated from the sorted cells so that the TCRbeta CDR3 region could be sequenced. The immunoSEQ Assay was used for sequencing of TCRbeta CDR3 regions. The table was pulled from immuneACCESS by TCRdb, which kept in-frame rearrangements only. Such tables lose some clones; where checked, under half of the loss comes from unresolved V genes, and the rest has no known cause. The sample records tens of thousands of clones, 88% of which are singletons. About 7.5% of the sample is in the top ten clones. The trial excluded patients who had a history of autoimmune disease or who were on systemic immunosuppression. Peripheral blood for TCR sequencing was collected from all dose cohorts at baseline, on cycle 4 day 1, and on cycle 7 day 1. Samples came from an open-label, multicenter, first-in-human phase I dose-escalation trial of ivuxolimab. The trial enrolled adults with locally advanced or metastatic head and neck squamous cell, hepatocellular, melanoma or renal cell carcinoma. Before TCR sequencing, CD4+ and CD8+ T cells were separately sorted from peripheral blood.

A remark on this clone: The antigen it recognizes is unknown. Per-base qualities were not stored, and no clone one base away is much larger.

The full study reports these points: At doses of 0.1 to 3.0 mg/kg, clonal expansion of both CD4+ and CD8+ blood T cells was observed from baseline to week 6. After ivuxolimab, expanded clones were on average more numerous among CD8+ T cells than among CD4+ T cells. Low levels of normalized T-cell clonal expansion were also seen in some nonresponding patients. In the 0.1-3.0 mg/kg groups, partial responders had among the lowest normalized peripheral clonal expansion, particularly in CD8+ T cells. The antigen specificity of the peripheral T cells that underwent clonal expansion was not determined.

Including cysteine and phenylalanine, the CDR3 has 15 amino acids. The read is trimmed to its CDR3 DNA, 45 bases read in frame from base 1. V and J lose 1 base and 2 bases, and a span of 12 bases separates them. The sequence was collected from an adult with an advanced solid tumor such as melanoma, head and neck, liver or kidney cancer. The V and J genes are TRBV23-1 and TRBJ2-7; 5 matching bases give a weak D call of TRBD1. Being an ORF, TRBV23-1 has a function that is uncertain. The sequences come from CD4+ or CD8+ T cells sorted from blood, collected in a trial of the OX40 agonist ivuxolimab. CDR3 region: CASSQYRPGPYEQYF. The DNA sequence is TGCGCCAGCAGTCAATATCGTCCAGGGCCCTACGAGCAGTACTTC.